This entry is about one T cell receptor beta chain. Germline values: CDR1 MGHRA, CDR2 YSYEKL. Trimming took off 1 base at V and 4 bases at J, with 7 bases between the two ends. The CDR3 extends over 14 amino acids. The PCR used 60 Vbeta and 13 Jbeta primers. Libraries were prepared by immunoSEQ multiplex PCR; TCRdb keeps only in-frame clonotypes and omits some of them. The profile shows more than 150,000 clones, 65% to 85% of them singletons. The data originate from a study of cytomegalovirus exposure and HLA in healthy donors. The V call is TRBV4-1, the J call TRBJ2-2; D ambiguous. Material for sequencing was PBMCs. The TCR originated in a woman in her late teens or twenties in good health and CMV-seronegative. The CDR3, as DNA: TGCGCCAGCAGCCAAGGTCTACGCACCGGGGAGCTGTTTTTT. It specifies CASSQGLRTGELFF.